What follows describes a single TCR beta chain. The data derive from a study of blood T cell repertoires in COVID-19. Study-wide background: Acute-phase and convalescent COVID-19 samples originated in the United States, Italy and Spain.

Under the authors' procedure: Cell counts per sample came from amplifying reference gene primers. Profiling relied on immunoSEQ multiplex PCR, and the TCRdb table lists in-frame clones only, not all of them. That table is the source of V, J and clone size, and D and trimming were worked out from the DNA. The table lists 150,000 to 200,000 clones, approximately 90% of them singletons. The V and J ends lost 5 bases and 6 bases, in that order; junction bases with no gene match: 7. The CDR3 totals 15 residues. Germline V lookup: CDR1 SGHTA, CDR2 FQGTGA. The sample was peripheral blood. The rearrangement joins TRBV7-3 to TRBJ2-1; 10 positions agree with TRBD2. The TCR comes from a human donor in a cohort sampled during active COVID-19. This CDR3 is CASSMSGGALNEQFF. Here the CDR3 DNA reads TGTGCCAGCAGCATGAGCGGGGGGGCCCTCAATGAGCAGTTCTTC.